These T cell receptor beta chains were read from a single sample in a study of blood T cell repertoires in COVID-19. TCRdb keeps only in-frame clones here, not all; method: immunoSEQ multiplex PCR. The sample yields about 18,000 clones, around nine tenths seen once. Source material: peripheral blood. These receptors all come from a human donor in a cohort sampled during active COVID-19. Both conserved end residues are trimmed from each CDR3. Fields, in order: clone size, V gene, CDR3 protein. Only part of the rows carry a size: once, few, many, or a class if the clone is expanded.

>-|TRBV9
ASSPRPGTSGSDEQY
>-|TRBV5-6
ASSLQGSSYNSPLH
>-|TRBV6-5
ASSRSGRTEAF
>-|TRBV6-5
ASSHGGAEKLF
>-|TRBV10-3
AISMNRDGSYEQY
>-|TRBV4-2
ASIITGTSNTEAF
>-|TRBV29-1
SVERGIPADTQY
>-|TRBV5-1
ASSLPSSYNSPLH
>-|TRBV5-4
ASSKDRIFTDTQY
>once|TRBV6-6
ASSYSSGLAGAEQY
>-|TRBV11-2
ASSFPGQGSDEQF
>-|TRBV7-3
ASSLGPQETQY
>-|TRBV27
ASSHSGRGGEQY
>-|TRBV5-4
ASSLNPGEGYEQY
>-|TRBV9
ASSVVEGSTDTQY
>-|TRBV7-8
ASSLGGVSSYEQY
>-|TRBV12-3/TRBV12-4
ASSLRSTDTQY
>-|TRBV7-2
ASSFLPFGAGQETQY
>-|TRBV19
ASTIGVLGNTIY
>-|TRBV4-2
ASSQDHFRGDAGELF
>-|TRBV28
ASSLRQVPEAF
>once|TRBV6-2/TRBV6-3
ASSYSTGTSGNPYEQY
>-|TRBV11-3
ASSLVKTGEQY
>-|TRBV19
ASSLLPRAGVGPGVRETQY
>-|TRBV19
ASSIGAESYEQY
>few|TRBV4-3
ASSHTGTAVGKLF
>-|TRBV12-3/TRBV12-4
ASRQGDQPQH
>-|TRBV19
ASAGDSSYEQY
>-|TRBV2
ASSETTWEGYEQF
>-|TRBV9
ASSVAESLNEQF
>-|TRBV9
ASSSRDRGLTGELF
>-|TRBV24-1
ATSTSGRNTGELF
>-|TRBV27
ASSFRGGKNNEQF
>-|TRBV7-6
ASTLFNRDRQETQY
>-|TRBV7-2
ASSSHSAGNTEAF
>-|TRBV29-1
SVQPRGPDYEQY
>-|TRBV11-1
ASSLVQGRAYEQY
>-|TRBV7-8
ASSLAGGRASGELF
>-|TRBV27
ASRTAGGNQPQH
>few|TRBV5-1
ASSIGTTPYEQY
>-|TRBV5-4
ASSLDYPGGTQY
>-|TRBV7-8
ASSLVLQETQY
>-|TRBV27
ASSLGRSYEQY
>-|TRBV28
ASSPSTGGTWKLF
>once|TRBV5-1
ASSLAIAGGLYNEQF
>-|TRBV6-2/TRBV6-3
ASSYRQGISGNTIY
>-|TRBV18
ASSSRTVSNQPQH
>few|TRBV2
ASRGQEYYEQY
>-|TRBV19
ASSMTASYEQY
>-|TRBV5-1
ASSLGSGGLYTEAF
>once|TRBV6-5
ASSQLREQY
>-|TRBV5-6
ASSLAAYEQY